This T cell receptor (beta chain) is drawn from a study of response to subunit inactivated influenza vaccine. Details on this clonotype: Its cognate antigen is unknown.

TCRdb redid the calling of the RT-PCR reads with MiXCR, one entry per CDR3 protein. The sample has over 400,000 distinct CDR3 sequences; approximately 12% are singletons. Study observations and caveats: After each seasonal influenza vaccination, few new T cells are recruited, the authors suggested.

With 4 bases removed from V and 7 bases from J, the gap between germline ends came to 19 bases. This CDR3 region has 15 residues. Germline V gives CDR1 LGHNA, CDR2 YSLEER. The specimen comprised PBMCs from blood, sampled 40 to 50 days after vaccination. The sequence was collected from a man aged 45 to 65 who received an inactivated influenza vaccine. The chain links TRBV4-3 to TRBJ1-2, with D perhaps TRBD1 (6 bases). In nucleotides, the CDR3 is TGCGCCAGCAGCCCCGACGGGGGGCGTATCAGTGGCTACACCTTC. Encoded protein: CASSPDGGRISGYTF.